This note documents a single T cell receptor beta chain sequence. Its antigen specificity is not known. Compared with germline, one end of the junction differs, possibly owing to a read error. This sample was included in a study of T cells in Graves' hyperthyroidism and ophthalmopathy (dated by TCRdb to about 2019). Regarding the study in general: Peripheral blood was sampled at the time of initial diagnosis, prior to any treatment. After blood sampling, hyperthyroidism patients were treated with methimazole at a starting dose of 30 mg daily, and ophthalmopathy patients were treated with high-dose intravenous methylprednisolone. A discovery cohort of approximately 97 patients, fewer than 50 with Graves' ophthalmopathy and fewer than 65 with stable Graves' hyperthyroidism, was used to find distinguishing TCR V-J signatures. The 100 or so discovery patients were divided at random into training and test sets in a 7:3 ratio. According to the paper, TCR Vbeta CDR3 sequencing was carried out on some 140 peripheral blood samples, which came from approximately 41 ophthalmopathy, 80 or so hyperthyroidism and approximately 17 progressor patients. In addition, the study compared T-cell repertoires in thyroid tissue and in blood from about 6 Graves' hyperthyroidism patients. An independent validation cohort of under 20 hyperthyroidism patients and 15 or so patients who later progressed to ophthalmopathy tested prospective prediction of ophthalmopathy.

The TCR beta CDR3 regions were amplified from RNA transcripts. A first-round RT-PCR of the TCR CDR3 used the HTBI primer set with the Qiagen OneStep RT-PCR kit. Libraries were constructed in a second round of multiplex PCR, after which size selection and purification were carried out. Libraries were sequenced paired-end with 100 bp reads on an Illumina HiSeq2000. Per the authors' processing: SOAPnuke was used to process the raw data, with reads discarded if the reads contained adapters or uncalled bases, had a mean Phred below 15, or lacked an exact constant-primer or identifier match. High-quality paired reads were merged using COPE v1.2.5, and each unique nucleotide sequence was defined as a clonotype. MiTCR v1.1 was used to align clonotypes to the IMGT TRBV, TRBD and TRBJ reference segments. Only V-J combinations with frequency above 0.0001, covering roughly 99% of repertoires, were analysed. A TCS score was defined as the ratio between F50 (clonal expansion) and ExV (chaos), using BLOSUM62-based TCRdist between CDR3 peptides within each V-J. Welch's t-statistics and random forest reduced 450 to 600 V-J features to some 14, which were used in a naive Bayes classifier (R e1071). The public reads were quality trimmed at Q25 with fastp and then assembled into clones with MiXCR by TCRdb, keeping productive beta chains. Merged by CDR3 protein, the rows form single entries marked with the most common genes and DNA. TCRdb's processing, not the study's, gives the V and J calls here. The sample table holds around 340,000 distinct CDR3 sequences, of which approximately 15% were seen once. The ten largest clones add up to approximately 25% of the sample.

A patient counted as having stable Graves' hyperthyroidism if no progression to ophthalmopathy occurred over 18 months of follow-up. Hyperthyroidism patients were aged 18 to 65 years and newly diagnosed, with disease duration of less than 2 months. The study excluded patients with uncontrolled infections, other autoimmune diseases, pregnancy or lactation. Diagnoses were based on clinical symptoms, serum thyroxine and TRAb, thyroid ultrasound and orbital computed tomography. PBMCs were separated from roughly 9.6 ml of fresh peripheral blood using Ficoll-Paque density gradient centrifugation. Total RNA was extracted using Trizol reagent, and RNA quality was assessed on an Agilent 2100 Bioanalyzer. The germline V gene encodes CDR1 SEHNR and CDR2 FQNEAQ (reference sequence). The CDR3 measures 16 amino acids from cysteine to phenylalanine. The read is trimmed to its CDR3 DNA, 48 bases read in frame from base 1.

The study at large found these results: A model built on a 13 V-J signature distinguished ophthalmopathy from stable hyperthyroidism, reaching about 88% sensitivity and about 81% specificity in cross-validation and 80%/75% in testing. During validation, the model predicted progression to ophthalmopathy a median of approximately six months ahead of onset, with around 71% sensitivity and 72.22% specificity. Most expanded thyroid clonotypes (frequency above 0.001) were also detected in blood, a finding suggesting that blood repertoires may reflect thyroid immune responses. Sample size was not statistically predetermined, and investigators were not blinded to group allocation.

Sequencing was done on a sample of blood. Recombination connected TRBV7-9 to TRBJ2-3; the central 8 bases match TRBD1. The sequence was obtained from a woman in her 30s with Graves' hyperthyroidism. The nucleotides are TGTGCCAGCAGCCATGACCGGGACAGGAGGAGAGATACGCAGCCTTTT. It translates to CASSHDRDRRRDTQPF.